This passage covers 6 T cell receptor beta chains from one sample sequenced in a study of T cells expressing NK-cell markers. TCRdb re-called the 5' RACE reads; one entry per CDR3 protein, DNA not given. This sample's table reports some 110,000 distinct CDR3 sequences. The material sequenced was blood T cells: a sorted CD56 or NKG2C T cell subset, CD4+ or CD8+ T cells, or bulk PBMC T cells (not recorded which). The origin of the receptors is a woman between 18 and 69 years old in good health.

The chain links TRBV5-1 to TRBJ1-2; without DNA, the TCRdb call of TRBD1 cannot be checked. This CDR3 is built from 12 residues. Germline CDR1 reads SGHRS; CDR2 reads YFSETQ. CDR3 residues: CASSSTGGDYTF.

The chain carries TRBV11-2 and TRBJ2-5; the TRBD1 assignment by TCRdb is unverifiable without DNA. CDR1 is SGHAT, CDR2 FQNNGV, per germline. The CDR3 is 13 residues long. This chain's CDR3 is CASRAGTEETQYF.

The CDR3 sequence: CASSPAASEIEYF. J is TRBJ2-7 and V is TRBV7-9; the D gene TCRdb calls, TRBD2, cannot be checked with no DNA. Germline CDR1 SEHNR, CDR2 FQNEAQ (reference sequence). The CDR3 contains 13 residues.

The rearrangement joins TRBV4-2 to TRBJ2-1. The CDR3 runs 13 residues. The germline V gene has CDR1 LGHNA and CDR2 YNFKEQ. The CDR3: CASSRTEDNEQFF.

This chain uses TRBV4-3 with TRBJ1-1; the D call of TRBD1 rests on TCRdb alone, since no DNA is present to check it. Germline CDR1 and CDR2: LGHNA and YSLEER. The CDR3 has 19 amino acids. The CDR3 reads CASSQDLGAGGAMNTEAFF.

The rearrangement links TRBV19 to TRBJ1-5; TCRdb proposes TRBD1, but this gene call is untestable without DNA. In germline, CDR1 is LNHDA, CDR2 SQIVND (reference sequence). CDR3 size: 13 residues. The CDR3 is CASRTGTPQPQHF. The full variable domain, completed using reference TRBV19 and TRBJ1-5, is DGGITQSPKYLFRKEGQNVTLSCEQNLNHDAMYWYRQDPGQGLRLIYYSQIVNDFQKGDIAEGYSVSREKKESFPLTVTSAQKNPTAFYLCASRTGTPQPQHFGDGTRLSIL.